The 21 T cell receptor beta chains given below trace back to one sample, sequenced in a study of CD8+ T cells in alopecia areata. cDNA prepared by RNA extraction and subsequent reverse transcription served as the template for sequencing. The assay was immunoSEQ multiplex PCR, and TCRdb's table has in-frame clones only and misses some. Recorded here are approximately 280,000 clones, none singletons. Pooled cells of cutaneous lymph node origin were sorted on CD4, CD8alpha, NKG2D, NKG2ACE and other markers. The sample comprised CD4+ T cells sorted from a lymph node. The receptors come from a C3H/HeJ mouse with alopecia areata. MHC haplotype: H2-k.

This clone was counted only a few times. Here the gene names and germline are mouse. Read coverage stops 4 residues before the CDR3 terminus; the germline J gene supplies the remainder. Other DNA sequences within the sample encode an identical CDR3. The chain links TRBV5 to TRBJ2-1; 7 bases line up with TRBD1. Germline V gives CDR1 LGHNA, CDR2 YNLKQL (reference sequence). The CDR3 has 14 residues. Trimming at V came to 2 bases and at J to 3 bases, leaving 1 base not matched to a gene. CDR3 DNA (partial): TGTGCCAGCAGCCAAAGGGACAGCTATGCT. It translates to CASSQRDSYA. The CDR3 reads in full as CASSQRDSYAEQFF.

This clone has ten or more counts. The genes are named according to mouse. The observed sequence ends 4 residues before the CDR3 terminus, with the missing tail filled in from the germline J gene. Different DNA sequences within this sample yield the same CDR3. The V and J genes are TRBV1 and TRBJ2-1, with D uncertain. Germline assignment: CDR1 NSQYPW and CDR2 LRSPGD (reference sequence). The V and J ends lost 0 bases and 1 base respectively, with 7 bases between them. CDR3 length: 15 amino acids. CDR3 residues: CTCSADGGNYAEQFF. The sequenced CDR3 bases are TGCACCTGCAGTGCAGATGGAGGGAACTATGCT.

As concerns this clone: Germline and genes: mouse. The CDR3 protein is CASGDAGTGNSPLYF. The sequenced part of the CDR3 DNA is TGTGCCAGCGGTGATGCAGGGACAGGGAATTCGCCC. The chain carries TRBV13-2 and TRBJ1-6; 9 bases fit TRBD1. The sequence runs out 3 residues before the end of the CDR3; the remainder is reconstructed from the germline J gene. Being an ORF, TRBJ1-6 has a function that is uncertain. The trim removed 0 bases at V and 7 bases at J, leaving 2 bases unmatched. The germline V gene has CDR1 NNHNN and CDR2 SYGAGS (reference sequence). The CDR3 contains 15 residues.

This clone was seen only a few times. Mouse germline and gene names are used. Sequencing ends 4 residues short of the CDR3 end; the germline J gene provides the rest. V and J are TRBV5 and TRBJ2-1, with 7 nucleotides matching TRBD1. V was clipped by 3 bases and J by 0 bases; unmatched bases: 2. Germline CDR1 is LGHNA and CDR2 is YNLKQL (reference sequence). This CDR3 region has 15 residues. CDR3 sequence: CASSQGQNNYAEQFF. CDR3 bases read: TGTGCCAGCAGCCAGGGACAGAATAACTATGCT.

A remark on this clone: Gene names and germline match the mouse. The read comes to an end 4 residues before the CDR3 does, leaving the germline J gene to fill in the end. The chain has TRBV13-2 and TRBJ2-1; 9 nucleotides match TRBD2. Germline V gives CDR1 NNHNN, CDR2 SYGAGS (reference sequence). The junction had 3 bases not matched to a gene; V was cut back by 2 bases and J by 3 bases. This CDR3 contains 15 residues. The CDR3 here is CASGDWGGIYAEQFF. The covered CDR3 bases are TGTGCCAGCGGTGACTGGGGGGGGATCTATGCT.

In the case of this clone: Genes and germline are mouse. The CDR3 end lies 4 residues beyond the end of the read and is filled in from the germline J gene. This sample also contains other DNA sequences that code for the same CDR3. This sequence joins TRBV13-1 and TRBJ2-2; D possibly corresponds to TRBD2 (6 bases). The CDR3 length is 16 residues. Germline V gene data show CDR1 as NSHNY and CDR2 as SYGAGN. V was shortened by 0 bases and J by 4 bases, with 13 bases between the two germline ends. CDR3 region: CASSDARGVGTGQLYF. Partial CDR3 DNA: TGTGCCAGCAGTGATGCACGGGGGGTTGGCACCGGG.

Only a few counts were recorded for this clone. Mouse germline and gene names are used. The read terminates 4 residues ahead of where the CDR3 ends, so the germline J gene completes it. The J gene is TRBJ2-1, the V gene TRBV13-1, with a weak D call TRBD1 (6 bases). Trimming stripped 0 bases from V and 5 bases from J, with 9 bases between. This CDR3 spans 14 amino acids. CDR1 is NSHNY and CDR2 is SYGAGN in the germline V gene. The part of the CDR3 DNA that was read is TGTGCCAGCAGTGATGTCGGGACAAATGCT. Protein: CASSDVGTNA. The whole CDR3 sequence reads CASSDVGTNAEQFF.

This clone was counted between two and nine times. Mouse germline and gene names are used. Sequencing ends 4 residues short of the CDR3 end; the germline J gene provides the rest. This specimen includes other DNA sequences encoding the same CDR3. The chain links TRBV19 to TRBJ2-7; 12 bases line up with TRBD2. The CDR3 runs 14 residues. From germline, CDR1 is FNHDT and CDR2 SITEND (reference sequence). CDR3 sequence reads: CASIPGLGGYEQYF. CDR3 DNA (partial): TGTGCCAGCATCCCGGGACTGGGGGGATAT.

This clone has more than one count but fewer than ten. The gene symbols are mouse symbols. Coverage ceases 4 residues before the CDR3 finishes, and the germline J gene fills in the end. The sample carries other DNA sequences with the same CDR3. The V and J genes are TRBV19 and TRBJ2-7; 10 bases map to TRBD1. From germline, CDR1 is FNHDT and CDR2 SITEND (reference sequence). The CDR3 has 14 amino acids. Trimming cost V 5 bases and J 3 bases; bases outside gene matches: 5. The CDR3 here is CASSSGTGVYEQYF. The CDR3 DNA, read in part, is TGTGCCAGCAGCTCCGGGACAGGGGTCTAT.

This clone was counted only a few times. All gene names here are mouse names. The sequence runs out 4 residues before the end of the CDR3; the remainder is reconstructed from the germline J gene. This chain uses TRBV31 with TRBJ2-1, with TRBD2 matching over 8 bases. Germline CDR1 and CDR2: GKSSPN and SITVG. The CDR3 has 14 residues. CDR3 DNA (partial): TGTGCCTGGAGTCTACTGGGGGCGGGAGCT. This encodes CAWSLLGAGA. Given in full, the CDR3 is CAWSLLGAGAEQFF.

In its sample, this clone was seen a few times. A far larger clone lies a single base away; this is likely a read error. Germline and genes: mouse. The sequenced CDR3 bases are TGTGCCAGAAGTGGGACAGCAGAA. It translates to CARSGTAE. The entire CDR3 protein is CARSGTAETLYF. J is TRBJ2-3 and V is TRBV19; a possible D gene is TRBD1 (6 bases). The read ends 4 residues before the CDR3 terminus; that terminus is restored from the germline J gene. Germline V gene sequence: CDR1 FNHDT, CDR2 SITEND (reference sequence). Trimming took 8 bases from V and 3 from J, leaving 10 bases between them. The CDR3 spans 12 residues. The full variable domain, its missing parts supplied by reference TRBV19 and TRBJ2-3, is GGIITQTPKFLIGQEGQKLTLKCQQNFNHDTMYWYRQDSGKGLRLIYYSITENDLQKGDLSEGYDASREKKSSFSLTVTSAQKNEMAVFLCARSGTAETLYFGSGTRLTVL.

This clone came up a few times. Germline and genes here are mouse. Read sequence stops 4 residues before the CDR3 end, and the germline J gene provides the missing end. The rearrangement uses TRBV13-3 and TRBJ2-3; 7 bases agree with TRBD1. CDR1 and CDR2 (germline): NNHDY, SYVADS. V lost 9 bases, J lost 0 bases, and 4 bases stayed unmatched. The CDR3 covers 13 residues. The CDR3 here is CATGTASAETLYF. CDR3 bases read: TGTGCCACCGGGACAGCTAGTGCAGAA.

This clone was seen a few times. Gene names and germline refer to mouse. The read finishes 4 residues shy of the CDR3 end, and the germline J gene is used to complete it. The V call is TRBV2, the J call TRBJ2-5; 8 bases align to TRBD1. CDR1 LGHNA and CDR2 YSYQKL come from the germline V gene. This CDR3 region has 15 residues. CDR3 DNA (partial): TGTGCCAGCAGCCAAGAAGGCAGGGGGCTGGAC. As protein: CASSQEGRGLD. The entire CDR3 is CASSQEGRGLDTQYF. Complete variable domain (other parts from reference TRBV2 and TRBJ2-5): DPKIIQKPKYLVAVTGSEKILICEQYLGHNAMYWYRQSAKKPLEFMFSYSYQKLMDNQTASSRFQPQSSKKNHLDLQITALKPDDSATYFCASSQEGRGLDTQYFGPGTRLLVL.

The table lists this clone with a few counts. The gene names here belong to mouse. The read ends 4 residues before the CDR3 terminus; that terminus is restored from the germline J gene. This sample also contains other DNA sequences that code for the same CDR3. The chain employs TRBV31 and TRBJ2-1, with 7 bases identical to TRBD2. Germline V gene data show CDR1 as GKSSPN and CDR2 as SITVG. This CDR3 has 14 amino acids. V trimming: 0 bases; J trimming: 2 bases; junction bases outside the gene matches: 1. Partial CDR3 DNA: TGTGCCTGGAGTCTTCTGGGGGACTATGCT. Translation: CAWSLLGDYA. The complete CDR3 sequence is CAWSLLGDYAEQFF.

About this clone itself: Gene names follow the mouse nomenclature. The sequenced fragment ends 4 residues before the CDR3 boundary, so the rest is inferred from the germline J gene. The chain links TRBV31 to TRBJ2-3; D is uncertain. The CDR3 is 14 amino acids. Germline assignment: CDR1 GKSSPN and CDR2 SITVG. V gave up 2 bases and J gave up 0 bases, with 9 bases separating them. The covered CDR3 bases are TGTGCCTGGAGTACACAGTCTAGTGCAGAA. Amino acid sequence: CAWSTQSSAE. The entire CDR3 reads CAWSTQSSAETLYF.

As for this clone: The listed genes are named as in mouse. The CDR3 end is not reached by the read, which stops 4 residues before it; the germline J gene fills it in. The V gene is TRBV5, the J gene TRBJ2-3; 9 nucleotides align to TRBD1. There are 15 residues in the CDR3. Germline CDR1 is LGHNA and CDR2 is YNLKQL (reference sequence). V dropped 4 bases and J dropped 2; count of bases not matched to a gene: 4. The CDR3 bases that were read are TGTGCCAGCAGCCCCAACAGGGGGCATGCAGAA. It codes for CASSPNRGHAE. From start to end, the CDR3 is CASSPNRGHAETLYF.

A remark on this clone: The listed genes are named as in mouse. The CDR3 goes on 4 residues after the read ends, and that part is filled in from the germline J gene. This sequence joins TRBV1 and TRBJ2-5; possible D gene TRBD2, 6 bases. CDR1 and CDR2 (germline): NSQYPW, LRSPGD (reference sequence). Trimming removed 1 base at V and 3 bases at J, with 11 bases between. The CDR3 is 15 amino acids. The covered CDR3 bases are TGCACCTGCAGTGCAGGAAGCCTGGGGCAAGAC. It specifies CTCSAGSLGQD. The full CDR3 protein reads CTCSAGSLGQDTQYF.

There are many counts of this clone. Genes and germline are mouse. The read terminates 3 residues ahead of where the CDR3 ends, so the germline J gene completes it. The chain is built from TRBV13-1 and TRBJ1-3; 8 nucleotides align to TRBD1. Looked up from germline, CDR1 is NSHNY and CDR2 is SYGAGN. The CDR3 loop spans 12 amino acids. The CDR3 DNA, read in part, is TGTGCCAGCAGTCCAGGGGGCGCGGCG. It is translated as CASSPGGAA. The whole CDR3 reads CASSPGGAALYF.

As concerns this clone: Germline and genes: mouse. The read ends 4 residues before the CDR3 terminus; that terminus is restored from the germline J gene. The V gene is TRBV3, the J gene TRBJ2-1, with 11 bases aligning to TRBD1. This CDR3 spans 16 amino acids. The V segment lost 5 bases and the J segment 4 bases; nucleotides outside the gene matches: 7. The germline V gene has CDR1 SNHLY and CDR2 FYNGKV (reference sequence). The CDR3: CASSPDGTGGYAEQFF. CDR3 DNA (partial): TGTGCCAGCAGCCCAGACGGGACAGGGGGGTATGCT.

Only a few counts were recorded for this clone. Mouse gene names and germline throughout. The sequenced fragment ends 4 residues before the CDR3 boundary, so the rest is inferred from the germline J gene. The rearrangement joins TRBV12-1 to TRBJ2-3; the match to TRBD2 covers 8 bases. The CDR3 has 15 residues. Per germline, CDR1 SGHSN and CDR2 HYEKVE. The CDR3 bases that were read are TGTGCCAGCTCTCTCACTGGGGGAGGCGAAGAA. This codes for CASSLTGGGEE. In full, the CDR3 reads CASSLTGGGEETLYF.

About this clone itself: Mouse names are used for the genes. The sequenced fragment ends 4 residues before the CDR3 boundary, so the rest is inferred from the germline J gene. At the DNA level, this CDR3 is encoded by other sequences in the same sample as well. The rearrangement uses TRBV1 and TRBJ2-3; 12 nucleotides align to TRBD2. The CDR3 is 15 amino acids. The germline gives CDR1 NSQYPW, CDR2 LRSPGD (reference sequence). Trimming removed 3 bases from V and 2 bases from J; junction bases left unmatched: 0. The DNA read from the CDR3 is TGCACCTGCAGTGCGACTGGGGGGGCTGCAGAA. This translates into CTCSATGGAAE. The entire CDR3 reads CTCSATGGAAETLYF.